This T cell receptor beta chain stems from a study of shared clonotypes between healthy human individuals. An assay was performed, and its level was deep. Using immunoSEQ multiplex PCR, the repertoire was profiled, and TCRdb retains in-frame clones only, with some absent. The table includes 550,000 to 700,000 clones, about 80% detected once. V lost 5 bases to trimming and J lost 5 bases; unmatched junction nucleotides: 5. This CDR3 region has 14 residues. Germline V gives CDR1 MNHEY, CDR2 SMNVEV (reference sequence). Specimen: memory CD4+ T cells sorted from blood. The subset was: CD45RA-negative fraction. The V and J genes are TRBV27 and TRBJ2-2; 7 positions agree with TRBD1. This receptor was obtained from a woman under 40 in good health. CDR3 DNA: TGTGCCAGCAGTACAGGGGCGGAAACCGGGGAGCTGTTTTTT. This sequence encodes CASSTGAETGELFF.